The present T cell receptor (beta chain) was sequenced within a study of CXCR3-negative and CXCR3-positive naive CD8 T cells. Background on the study: Some 150 million TRB reads in total, about 1.5 +/- 0.3 million per library. Study-level results: CXCR3-positive naive cells carried more hydrophobic TRB CDR3s than CXCR3-negative naive cells did. Memory CD8+ T cell repertoires were far less diverse than both naive subsets.

In preparing the TRB cDNA libraries, 5' RACE with UMI labels was used. TCRdb re-called the 5' RACE reads; one entry per CDR3 protein, DNA not given. The sample has around 140,000 distinct CDR3 sequences. About this clonotype: Its antigen is as yet unknown.

This CDR3 comprises 15 residues. CDR1 is MDHEN and CDR2 is SYDVKM in the germline V gene. This sequence originates from a human donor in good health. Some clones in this sample may be carry-over from other donors' samples. Sequencing was carried out using naive CXCR3- CD8+ T cells from blood. Subset defined: CD45RO-CCR7+CD27+CD95- naive CD8+ T cells lacking CXCR3 (TNR3-). The rearrangement uses TRBV28 and TRBJ2-7; TCRdb's D gene call, TRBD2, goes unchecked for lack of DNA. CDR3 region: CASIRLAGGPYEQYF.